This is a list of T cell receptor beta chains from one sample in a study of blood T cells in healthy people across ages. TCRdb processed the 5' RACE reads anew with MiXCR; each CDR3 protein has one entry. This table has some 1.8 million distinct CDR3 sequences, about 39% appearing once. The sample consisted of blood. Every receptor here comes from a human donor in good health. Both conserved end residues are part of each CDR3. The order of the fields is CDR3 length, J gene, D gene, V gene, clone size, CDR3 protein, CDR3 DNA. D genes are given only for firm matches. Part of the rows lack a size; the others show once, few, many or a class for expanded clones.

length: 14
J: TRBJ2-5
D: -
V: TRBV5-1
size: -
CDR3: CASSYGTHPETQYF
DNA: TGCGCCAGCAGCTACGGGACTCACCCAGAGACCCAGTACTTC

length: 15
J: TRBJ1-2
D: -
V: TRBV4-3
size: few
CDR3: CASSQEWSANYGYTF
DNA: TGCGCCAGCAGCCAAGAGTGGTCAGCTAACTATGGCTACACCTTC

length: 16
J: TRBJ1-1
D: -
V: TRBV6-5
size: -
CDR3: CASSRLLWGGNTEAFF
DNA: TGTGCCAGCAGCCGCCTCCTTTGGGGAGGCAACACTGAAGCTTTCTTT

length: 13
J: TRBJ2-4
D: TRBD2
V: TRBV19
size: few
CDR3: CASEGLVVGIQYF
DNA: TGTGCCAGCGAGGGACTAGTGGTAGGGATTCAGTACTTC

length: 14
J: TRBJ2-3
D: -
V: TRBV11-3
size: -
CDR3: CASSPPRLTDTQYF
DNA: TGTGCCAGCAGCCCGCCGCGCCTTACAGATACGCAGTATTTT

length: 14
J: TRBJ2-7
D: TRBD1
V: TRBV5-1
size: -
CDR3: CASSVGTVDYEQYF
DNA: TGCGCCAGCAGCGTCGGGACAGTCGACTACGAGCAGTACTTC

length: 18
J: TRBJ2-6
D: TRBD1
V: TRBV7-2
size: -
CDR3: CASSSGTGAVSGANVLTF
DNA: TGTGCCAGCAGCTCCGGGACAGGGGCCGTTTCTGGGGCCAACGTCCTGACTTTC

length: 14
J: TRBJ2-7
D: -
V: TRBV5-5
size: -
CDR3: CASSSLIVEGEQYF
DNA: TGTGCCAGCAGCAGTCTCATTGTCGAGGGCGAGCAGTACTTC

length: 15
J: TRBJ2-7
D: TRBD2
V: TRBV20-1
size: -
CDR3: CSAKGLDPICYEQYF
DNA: TGCAGTGCTAAGGGACTAGACCCGATTTGCTACGAGCAGTACTTC

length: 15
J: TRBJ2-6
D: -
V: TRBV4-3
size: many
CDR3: CASSQGGSGANVLTF
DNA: TGTGCCAGCAGCCAAGGCGGGTCTGGGGCCAACGTCCTGACTTTC

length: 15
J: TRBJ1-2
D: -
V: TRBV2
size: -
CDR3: CASSEDLPGYYGYTF
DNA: TGTGCCAGCAGTGAAGACCTCCCAGGGTACTATGGCTACACCTTC

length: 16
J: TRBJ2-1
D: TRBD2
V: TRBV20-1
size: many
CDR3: CSAQIELAEPYNEQFF
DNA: TGCAGTGCGCAAATCGAACTAGCGGAACCTTACAATGAGCAGTTCTTC

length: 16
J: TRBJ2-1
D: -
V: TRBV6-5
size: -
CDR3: CASSFSWGAPYNEQFF
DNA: TGTGCCAGCAGCTTTTCATGGGGGGCCCCCTACAATGAGCAGTTCTTC

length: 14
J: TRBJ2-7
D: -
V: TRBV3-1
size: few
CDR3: CASSVGGGSFEQYF
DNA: TGTGCCAGCAGCGTCGGAGGGGGCTCCTTCGAGCAGTACTTC

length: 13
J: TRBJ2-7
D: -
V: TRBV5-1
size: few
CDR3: CASSPGRPGEQYF
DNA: TGCGCCAGCAGCCCGGGCCGTCCGGGAGAGCAGTACTTC

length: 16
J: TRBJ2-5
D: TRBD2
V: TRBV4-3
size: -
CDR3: CASSPVVAGVQETQYF
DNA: TGCGCCAGCAGCCCCGTGGTAGCGGGGGTCCAAGAGACCCAGTACTTC

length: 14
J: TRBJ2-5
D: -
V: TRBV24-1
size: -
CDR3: CATSDFGPKETQYF
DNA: TGTGCCACCAGTGATTTCGGACCCAAGGAGACCCAGTACTTC

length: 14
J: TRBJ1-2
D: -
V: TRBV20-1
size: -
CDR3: CSAGDLGGFYGYTF
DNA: TGCAGTGCTGGAGATTTAGGAGGATTCTATGGCTACACCTTC

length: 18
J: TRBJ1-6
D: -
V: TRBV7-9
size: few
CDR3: CASSQGQIPKGYNSPLHF
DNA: TGTGCCAGCAGCCAGGGCCAAATCCCGAAGGGTTATAATTCACCCCTCCACTTT

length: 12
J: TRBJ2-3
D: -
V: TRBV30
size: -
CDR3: CAWSVQPDTQYF
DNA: TGTGCCTGGAGTGTACAGCCCGATACGCAGTATTTT

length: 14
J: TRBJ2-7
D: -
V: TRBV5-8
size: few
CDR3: CASSFRQTRDEQYF
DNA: TGTGCCAGCAGCTTCCGTCAGACTAGGGACGAGCAGTACTTC

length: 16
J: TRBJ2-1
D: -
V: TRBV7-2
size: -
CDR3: CASSWRLAGSYNEQFF
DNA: TGTGCCAGCAGCTGGCGTCTGGCGGGGAGCTACAATGAGCAGTTCTTC

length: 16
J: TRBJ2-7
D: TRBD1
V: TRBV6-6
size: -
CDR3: CASSYSFNGQVNEQYF
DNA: TGTGCCAGCAGTTACTCGTTTAACGGACAGGTGAACGAGCAGTACTTC

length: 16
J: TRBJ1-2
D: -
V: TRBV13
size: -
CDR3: CASSFRRQARVYGYTF
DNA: TGTGCCAGCAGCTTCCGCCGTCAGGCCCGGGTGTATGGCTACACCTTC

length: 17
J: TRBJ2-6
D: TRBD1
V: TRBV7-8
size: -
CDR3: CASSPITGGAGANVLTF
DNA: TGTGCCAGCAGCCCGATCACAGGGGGCGCGGGGGCCAACGTCCTGACTTTC

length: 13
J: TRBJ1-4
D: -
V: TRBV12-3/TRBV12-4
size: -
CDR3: CASKGLYYEKLFF
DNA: TGTGCCAGCAAGGGGCTTTATTATGAAAAACTGTTTTTT

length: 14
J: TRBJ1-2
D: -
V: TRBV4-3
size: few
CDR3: CASSHGEGVYGYTF
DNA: TGCGCCAGCAGCCACGGAGAGGGGGTCTATGGCTACACCTTC

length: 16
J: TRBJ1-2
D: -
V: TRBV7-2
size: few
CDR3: CASSLAPGTANYGYTF
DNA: TGTGCCAGCAGTCTGGCCCCAGGGACGGCTAACTATGGCTACACCTTC

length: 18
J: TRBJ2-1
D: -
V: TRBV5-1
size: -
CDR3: CASSPQRGSGLSNNEQFF
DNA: TGCGCCAGCAGCCCACAGCGCGGTTCGGGGTTATCGAACAATGAGCAGTTCTTC

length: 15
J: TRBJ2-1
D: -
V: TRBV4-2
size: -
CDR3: CASSQVYGGFNEQFF
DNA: TGTGCCAGCAGCCAAGTTTATGGAGGATTCAATGAGCAGTTCTTC

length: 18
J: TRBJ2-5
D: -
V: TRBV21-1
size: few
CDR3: CASVLLNPGGQSSETQYF
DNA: TGTGCCAGCGTCCTCCTCAACCCAGGGGGACAGTCATCGGAGACCCAGTACTTC

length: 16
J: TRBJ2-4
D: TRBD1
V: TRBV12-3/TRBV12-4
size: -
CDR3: CASSPGTGEAKNVQYF
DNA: TGTGCCAGCAGTCCGGGGACAGGGGAAGCCAAAAACGTTCAGTACTTC

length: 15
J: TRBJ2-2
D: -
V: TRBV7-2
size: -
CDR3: CASSFRQTNTGELFF
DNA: TGTGCCAGCAGCTTTAGACAAACGAACACCGGGGAGCTGTTTTTT

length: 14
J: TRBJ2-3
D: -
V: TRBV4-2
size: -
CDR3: CASSQSASTDTQYF
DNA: TGTGCCAGCAGCCAATCAGCTTCCACAGATACGCAGTATTTT

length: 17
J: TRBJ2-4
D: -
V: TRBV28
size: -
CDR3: CASSDRDGSRGKNIQYF
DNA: TGTGCCAGCAGTGACCGGGACGGATCCCGAGGCAAAAACATTCAGTACTTC

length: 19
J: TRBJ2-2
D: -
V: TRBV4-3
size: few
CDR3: CASSQFLYWGAPNTGELFF
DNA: TGCGCCAGCAGCCAATTTCTATATTGGGGGGCCCCGAACACCGGGGAGCTGTTTTTT

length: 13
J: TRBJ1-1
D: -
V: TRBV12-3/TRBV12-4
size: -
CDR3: CASTLRRNTEAFF
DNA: TGTGCCAGCACCCTTCGGAGGAACACTGAAGCTTTCTTT

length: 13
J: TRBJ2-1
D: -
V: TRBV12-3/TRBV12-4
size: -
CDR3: CASSDTSFNEQFF
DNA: TGTGCCAGCAGTGATACTAGCTTCAATGAGCAGTTCTTC

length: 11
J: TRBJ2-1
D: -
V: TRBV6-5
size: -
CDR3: CASSAGSAQCF
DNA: TGTGCCAGCAGTGCAGGGTCGGCGCAGTGCTTC

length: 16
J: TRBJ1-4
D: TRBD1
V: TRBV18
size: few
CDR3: CASSPPGQGATEKLFF
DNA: TGTGCCAGCTCACCACCTGGACAGGGGGCGACTGAAAAACTGTTTTTT

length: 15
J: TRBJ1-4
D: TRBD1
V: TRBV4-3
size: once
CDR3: CASSQTTGQNEKLFF
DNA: TGCGCCAGCAGCCAAACGACAGGGCAGAATGAAAAACTGTTTTTT

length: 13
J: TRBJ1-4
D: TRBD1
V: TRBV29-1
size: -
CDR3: CSVEDRGREKLFF
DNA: TGCAGCGTCGAGGACAGGGGAAGAGAAAAACTGTTTTTT

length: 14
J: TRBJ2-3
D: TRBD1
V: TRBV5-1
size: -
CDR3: CASGPGQGRDTQYF
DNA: TGCGCCAGCGGGCCGGGACAGGGGAGAGATACGCAGTATTTT

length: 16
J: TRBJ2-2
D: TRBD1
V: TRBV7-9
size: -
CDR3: CASSPGQGIVTGELFF
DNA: TGTGCCAGCAGTCCCGGACAGGGAATCGTCACCGGGGAGCTGTTTTTT

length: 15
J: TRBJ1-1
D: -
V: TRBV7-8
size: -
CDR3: CASSTQGLPNTEAFF
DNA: TGTGCCAGCAGCACGCAGGGTCTTCCGAACACTGAAGCTTTCTTT

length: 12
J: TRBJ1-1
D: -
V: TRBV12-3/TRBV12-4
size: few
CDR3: CASSPDYSEAFF
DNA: TGTGCCAGCAGTCCTGACTACTCAGAAGCTTTCTTT